This entry is about one T cell receptor (beta chain). Its antigen remains unidentified. Base qualities are missing; no much larger clone stands one base away. A distance of 16 bases separates the germline ends of V and J, which lose 4 bases and 8 bases respectively. The germline V gene sets CDR1 to SGHRS and CDR2 to YFSETQ. The CDR3 contains 14 residues, cysteine and phenylalanine counted. Solely the CDR3 DNA is kept, with 42 bases framed from the first base. The sample belongs to a study of cytomegalovirus exposure and HLA in healthy donors (dated by TCRdb to the late 2010s). Study-wide context: According to an earlier analysis of 550 to 700 of the donors, about 179 million T cells yielded over 100 million unique TCR beta sequences and approximately 300 Gb of sequence data. The number of typed donors differed by locus: roughly 629-630 for A, B, C, DRB1 and DQB1; some 500 for DQA1; 606 for DPA1; and roughly 490 for DPB1. In the later analysis, no new phenotypic data were used to find candidate immune exposures; instead, reliance was placed on TCR beta sequences and their occurrence across donors. To predict cytomegalovirus infection status, the study brought together high-throughput TCR immunosequencing, statistical association of individual TCRs with disease status, and machine learning. An earlier analysis of some 600 of the donors applied high-throughput TCR beta sequencing to assess whether each TCR beta V gene segment acted as functional or pseudogenic. About five DR-DQ haplotypes were handled as single units for association and clustering, since linkage in the cohort was strong. Among around 400 genotyped donors of the cohort, an average of roughly 230,000 unique TCR beta nucleotide sequences was sequenced per donor, of which roughly 18% were non-productive. Roughly 300 gigabases of sequencing data and tens of millions of unique TCR sequences made up an early release that covered 640 HLA-typed donors. The aim of the study was to test whether cataloging public T cell receptors could identify signatures of past pathogen exposure. All discovery cohort repertoires had been generated on a single sequencing platform. In addition to the first cohort of 650 to 750 subjects, a separate validation cohort of approximately 110 different subjects was used. HLA typing covered class I and class II loci at four-digit resolution. To study patterns of TCR occurrence, a later analysis re-analyzed previously published TCR beta repertoires from around 670 donors and added high-resolution HLA genotyping. The genetic ancestry cluster associated with self-reported Caucasian donors included over 65% of the 300 to 450 genotyped donors. The T cell repertoires of 670 or so subjects were profiled by immunosequencing and related to cytomegalovirus serostatus. A later genetic analysis took genome-wide SNP genotypes for about 60% of the roughly 670 donors and used that subset as a discovery cohort. Donor age, sex, ethnicity and CMV serostatus were compiled together with the repertoire data.

The cohort consisted of hundreds of healthy bone marrow donors. At the time of sampling, all cohort members were nominally healthy, though unrecorded immune exposures were likely present. The donor was CMV seronegative and was included in the group of a few hundred seronegative cohort members. A peripheral blood sample was provided by each donor, and peripheral blood mononuclear cells were used for TCR beta sequencing. The Qiagen DNeasy Blood Extraction Kit was used to extract genomic DNA from the blood cell samples. What the study reported, not specific to this receptor: In a later analysis, the rate of TCR association differed among HLA loci, with DRB1 alleles having the most associated TCRs and HLA-C alleles having the fewest. In a later genetic analysis, fewer N-insertions in productive TCRs were reported among donors in an Asian-associated ancestry cluster than the approximately 710-donor mean. This cohort had only TCR beta chains sequenced, and the lack of alpha or paired-chain data limited which features could be detected. The authors suggested that the approach could potentially be extended to other disease states and immunological phenotypes. Several of the top co-occurrence clusters appeared to be linked to parvovirus B19, influenza, CMV and Epstein-Barr virus, according to a later analysis. The 87-base-pair reads could not distinguish some IMGT-functional V segments, including TRBV6-2 and TRBV6-3, so those segments were excluded. HLA typing was unavailable for some donors at each locus, so association tests used only the typed subset. The presence/absence analyses assumed that sequencing depth was roughly uniform across donors, and that assumption may not be true. When HLA alleles, especially DR and DQ, strongly co-occurred, attributing TCR associations to individual alleles was difficult. In a later analysis, HLA-associated TCR beta chains were found to be more clonally expanded and to have lower generation probabilities than equally common non-associated chains. Immune exposure information for the cohort was limited to CMV serostatus. According to a later analysis, most CMV-associated TCR beta chains appeared to be HLA-restricted, and the HLA associations seemed to be driven largely by CMV exposure. A further reported finding was that TCR beta sequences accurately predicted the HLA-A and HLA-B alleles for most subjects in the first cohort. In the study, approximately 160 TCR beta chains were listed as associated with cytomegalovirus. Correlated functional status among segregating V segments might reflect linkage disequilibrium, but an unknown experimental factor could not be ruled out. While some public TCRs were present in many individuals, most TCR sequences turned up only very rarely across donors. A cluster of highly shared sequence variants was judged likely to represent a technical artifact of the sequencing pipeline. Over 15 rarely observed V segments, including chromosome 9 orphons, were excluded from the earlier analysis of approximately 500 of the donors because counts were too low. V-gene and J-gene trimming of TCR beta chains was associated with a missense DCLRE1C variant in a later genetic analysis, and the association was replicated in an independent cohort. A later analysis associated 15,000 to 20,000 TCR beta sequences with specific HLA alleles at a false discovery rate of 0.05. In vitro tests confirmed that a few of the cytomegalovirus-associated TCR beta chains recognize cytomegalovirus antigens. An earlier analysis of 450 to 750 of the donors showed that most TCR beta V segments appeared in productive rearrangements either about 87% or about 30% of the time, which broadly matched IMGT annotations. The classifier was reported to diagnose cytomegalovirus status with high specificity and sensitivity in both the original cohort and the validation cohort.

The library was produced with the immunoSEQ multiplex PCR assay. A mixture of 60 forward primers for TCR Vbeta segments and 13 reverse primers for TCR Jbeta segments was used in the multiplex PCR. The CDR3 region of rearranged TCR beta genes was amplified from genomic DNA by a multiplex PCR assay. On the Illumina HiSeq System, the amplified TCR beta libraries were sequenced as 87-base-pair reads. In the authors' own workflow: In a later analysis, about 80 million unique TCR beta chains were counted across the approximately 670 repertoires, and roughly 10 million of these chains were shared by at least two donors. A nearest-neighbor algorithm error-corrected the raw reads and collapsed the reads into unique sequences, merging closely related sequences to remove PCR and sequencing errors. Alignment of CDR3 sequences to IMGT reference sequences was used to assign V, D and J gene segments. Each retained sequence needed at least a six-nucleotide match to both a V gene segment and a J gene segment. Rearrangements were called productive when the CDR3 lacked stop codons and stayed in frame with V and J; all others were non-productive. CDR3 was defined by IMGT convention, running from the second conserved V-encoded cysteine to the conserved J-encoded phenylalanine. In an earlier analysis of around 640 of the donors, sequences lacking an unambiguous match to a single V gene segment were excluded. In an earlier analysis of some 590 of the donors, a V segment was called functional when productive rearrangements were above 56.7%, and segregating when the standard deviation between donors exceeded 5%. A statistical classification framework was built for diagnosing cytomegalovirus status from the catalog of TCR beta chain sequences. V and J gene assignment, in a later analysis, came from comparing TCR nucleotide sequences with IMGT/GENE-DB human TR gene sequences. Using the TCRdist pipeline, a later analysis assigned CDR3 sequences along with most-parsimonious VDJ recombination scenarios. In a later analysis, each TCR beta chain was defined by its CDR3 amino acid sequence together with its V-gene family, and reads without a unique V-gene family were excluded. As a way to deal with suspected cross-contamination and a sequencing artifact, a later analysis dropped roughly 600 nucleotide sequences that were highly shared and had low generation probability. In a later analysis, a clonal expansion index was calculated for each public chain from normalized within-repertoire ranks of inferred template counts. A later analysis computed generation probabilities with a VDJ recombination model fitted to out-of-frame rearrangements, and checked the results against IGoR. A later analysis scored TCR-TCR, TCR-HLA and TCR-CMV co-occurrence with hypergeometric tests, applying a repertoire-size bias correction to TCR pairs. False discovery rates were estimated in a later analysis by permuting HLA or CMV assignments 20 times. A later analysis grouped co-occurring TCRs with DBSCAN, adding TCRdist sequence similarity when clustering within HLA-allele-positive subsets. Repertoires with fewer than 30,000 or more than 120,000 public chains, plus five repertoires with anomalous nucleotide sharing, were excluded from co-occurrence clustering. TCRdb limited this immuneACCESS table to in-frame rearrangements with V and J called. A share of clones is missing; checked studies link under half to unresolved V genes, and the rest is unexplained. V and J calls and clone size come straight from that table; D and trimming were deduced from the DNA. This sample has a few hundred thousand clones in its table, and nearly 95% of those were observed once. Of the sample, 1.7% is held by the ten largest clones.

This TCR came from a girl between 2 and 10 years old in good health and CMV-seronegative. The chain is encoded by TRBV5-1 joined to TRBJ2-1; the D gene is perhaps TRBD2, on 6 matching bases. The sequenced sample consisted of PBMCs. DNA sequence: TGCGCCAGCAGCCTCCTAGCGAGCGGAGATGAGCAGTTCTTC. This sequence encodes CASSLLASGDEQFF.